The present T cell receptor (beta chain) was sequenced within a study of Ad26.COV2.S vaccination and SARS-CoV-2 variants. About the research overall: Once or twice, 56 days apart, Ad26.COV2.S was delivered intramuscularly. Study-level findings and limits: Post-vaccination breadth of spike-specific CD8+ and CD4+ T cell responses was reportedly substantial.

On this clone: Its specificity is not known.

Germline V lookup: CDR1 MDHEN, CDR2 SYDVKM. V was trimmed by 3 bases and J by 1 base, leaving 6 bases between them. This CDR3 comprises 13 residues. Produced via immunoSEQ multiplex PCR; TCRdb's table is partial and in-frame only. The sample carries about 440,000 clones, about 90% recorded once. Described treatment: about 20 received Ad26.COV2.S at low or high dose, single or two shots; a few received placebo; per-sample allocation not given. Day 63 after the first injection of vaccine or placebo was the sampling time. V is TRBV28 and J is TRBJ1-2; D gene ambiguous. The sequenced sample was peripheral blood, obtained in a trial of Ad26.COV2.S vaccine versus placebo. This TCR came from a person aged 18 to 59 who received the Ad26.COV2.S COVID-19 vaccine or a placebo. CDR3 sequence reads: CASSFGDNYGYTF. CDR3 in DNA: TGTGCCAGCAGTTTTGGGGATAACTATGGCTACACCTTC.